A single sample is the source of the 2 T cell receptor beta chains below, sequenced in a study of cytomegalovirus exposure and HLA in healthy donors. TCRdb's table, derived via immunoSEQ multiplex PCR, lists solely in-frame clones and lacks some. The sample holds 78,000 or so clones; almost 97% are singletons and the top ten take 1.5% to 2%. The sample comprised PBMCs. The receptor source for this set is a young man in good health and CMV-seropositive.

The chain links TRBV6-1 to TRBJ2-3, with 10 bases that match TRBD2. Germline CDR1 is MNHNS and CDR2 is SASEGT. Trimming removed 3 bases from V and 6 bases from J; junction bases left unmatched: 6. The length of the CDR3 is 15 residues. The CDR3 region is CASSELAGGLDTQYF. The CDR3 DNA reads as TGTGCCAGCAGTGAGTTAGCGGGAGGACTGGATACGCAGTATTTT.

This rearrangement joins TRBV2 to TRBJ2-5; D is unclear. Germline V gene data show CDR1 as SNHLY and CDR2 as FYNNEI. Trimming took off 6 bases at V and 2 bases at J, with 10 bases between the two ends. This CDR3 comprises 13 residues. The CDR3 is CASRYNRQETQYF. CDR3 bases: TGTGCCAGCAGGTACAACAGACAAGAGACCCAGTACTTC.